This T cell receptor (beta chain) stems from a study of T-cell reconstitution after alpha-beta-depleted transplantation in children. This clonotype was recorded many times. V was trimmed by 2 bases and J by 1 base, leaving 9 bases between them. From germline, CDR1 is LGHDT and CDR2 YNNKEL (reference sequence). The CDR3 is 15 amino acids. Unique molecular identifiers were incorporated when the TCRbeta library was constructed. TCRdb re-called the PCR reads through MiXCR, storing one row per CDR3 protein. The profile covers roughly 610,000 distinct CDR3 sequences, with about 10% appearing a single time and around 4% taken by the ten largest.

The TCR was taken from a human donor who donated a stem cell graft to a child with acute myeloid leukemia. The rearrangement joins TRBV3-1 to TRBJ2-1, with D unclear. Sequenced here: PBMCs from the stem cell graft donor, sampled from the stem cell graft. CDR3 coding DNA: TGTGCCAGCAGCCAATCCAGGAGTTCCTACAATGAGCAGTTCTTC. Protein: CASSQSRSSYNEQFF.